This TCR beta chain is from a study of blood T cell repertoires in COVID-19. About the study: Italy, Spain and the United States were the sources of the convalescent and acute COVID-19 samples.

V lost 4 bases and J 4 bases, leaving 18 bases between the germline ends. The CDR3 is 17 amino acids. Germline V lookup: CDR1 SGHKS, CDR2 YYEKEE (reference sequence). Profiling relied on immunoSEQ multiplex PCR, and the TCRdb table lists in-frame clones only, not all of them. The sample contains 450,000 or so clones, about 91% of which appear only once. This receptor was taken from a man aged 18 to 30 with COVID-19, enrolled during active disease. The chain employs TRBV5-5 and TRBJ2-6; TRBD1 is a possible D gene (6 bases). Sample: peripheral blood. CDR3 protein: CASSDAQGYSGANVLTF. The CDR3 nucleotides are TGTGCCAGCAGCGATGCTCAGGGGTATTCGGGGGCCAACGTCCTGACTTTC.